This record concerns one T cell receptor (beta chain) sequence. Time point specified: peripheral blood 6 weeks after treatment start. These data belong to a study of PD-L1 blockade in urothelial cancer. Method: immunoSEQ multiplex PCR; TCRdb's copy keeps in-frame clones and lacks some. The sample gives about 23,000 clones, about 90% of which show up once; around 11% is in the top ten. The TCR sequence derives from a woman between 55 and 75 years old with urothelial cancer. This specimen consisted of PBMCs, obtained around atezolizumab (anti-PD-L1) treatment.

Here the CDR3 DNA reads TGTGCCAGCAGCTTATCCGGGACAGGGGGCACTGAAGCTTTCTTT. Translated, it gives CASSLSGTGGTEAFF. The V call is TRBV7-3, the J call TRBJ1-1; 11 positions agree with TRBD1. V lost 2 bases and J lost 4; bases outside the gene matches: 3. CDR1 is SGHTA and CDR2 is FQGTGA in the germline V gene. The length of the CDR3 is 15 residues. The variable domain in full, with the rest retrieved from reference TRBV7-3 and TRBJ1-1, is GAGVSQTPSNKVTEKGKYVELRCDPISGHTALYWYRQSLGQGPEFLIYFQGTGAADDSGLPNDRFFAVRPEGSVSTLKIQRTERGDSAVYLCASSLSGTGGTEAFFGQGTRLTVV.